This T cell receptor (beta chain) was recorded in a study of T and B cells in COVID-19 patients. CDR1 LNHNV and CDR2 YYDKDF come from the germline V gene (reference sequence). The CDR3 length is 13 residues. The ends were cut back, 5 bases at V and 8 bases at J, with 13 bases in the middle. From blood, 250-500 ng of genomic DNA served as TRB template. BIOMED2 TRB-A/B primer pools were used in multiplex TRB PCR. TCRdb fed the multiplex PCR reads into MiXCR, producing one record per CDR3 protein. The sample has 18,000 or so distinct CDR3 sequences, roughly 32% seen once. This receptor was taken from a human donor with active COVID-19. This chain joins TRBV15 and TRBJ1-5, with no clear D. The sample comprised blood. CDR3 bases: TGTGCCACCAGCGGAACGGGAAACAAGCCCCAGCATTTT. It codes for CATSGTGNKPQHF.